The 19 T cell receptor beta chains listed next were all sequenced from one sample in a study of T cells after posttransplantation cyclophosphamide. Here immunoSEQ multiplex PCR was the method, and the copy in TCRdb shows in-frame clones only, minus some. Among 10,000 to 15,000 clones listed, around 2% were seen once. Treatment was busulfan-fludarabine conditioning, a marrow graft, and cyclophosphamide on days +3 and +4. The sequences come from PBMCs, collected after allogeneic stem cell transplant with posttransplant cyclophosphamide. The source of these receptors is a male patient between 25 and 39 years old who received an allogeneic stem cell transplant from a related donor, was CMV-positive, and had no GVHD. The graft donor may be the source of some T cells.

This clone was seen more than once but under ten times. The genes are TRBV28 and TRBJ1-5, with D possibly being TRBD1 (5 bases). Germline CDR1 MDHEN, CDR2 SYDVKM. There are 14 residues in the CDR3. Trimming shortened V by 3 bases and J by 6 bases, and 12 bases separated the two germline ends. CDR3 nucleotides: TGTGCCAGCAGTTTGGGCAGGGAGGTTCAGCCCCAGCATTTT. The encoded protein is CASSLGREVQPQHF.

In the case of this clone: Compared with germline, one end of the junction differs, possibly owing to a read error. The J gene is TRBJ1-1, the V gene TRBV29-1; D is uncertain. This CDR3 is 13 amino acids long. From germline, CDR1 is SQVTM and CDR2 ANQGSEA. The chain's CDR3 is CSAADKVNSEAFF. The CDR3 region has the DNA TGCAGCGCCGCTGACAAGGTAAACAGTGAAGCTTTCTTT. Filled out from reference TRBV29-1 and TRBJ1-1, the complete variable domain reads SAVISQKPSRDICQRGTSLTIQCQVDSQVTMMFWYRQQPGQSLTLIATANQGSEATYESGFVIDKFPISRPNLTFSTLTVSNMSPEDSSIYLCSAADKVNSEAFFGQGTRLTVV.

The chain combines TRBV5-1 with TRBJ2-1, with a weak D call TRBD2 (6 bases). V was pared by 5 bases and J by 4 bases, with 16 bases between. The CDR3 is 15 residues long. The germline gives CDR1 SGHRS, CDR2 YFSETQ. The CDR3 DNA reads as TGCGCCAGCAGGGTAGATAGCGGCCAGTACAATGAGCAGTTCTTC. This gives the protein CASRVDSGQYNEQFF.

This clone turned up a few times. Here the CDR3 reads CASSPRTGELFF. In nucleotides, the CDR3 is TGTGCCAGCAGCCCCCGCACCGGGGAGCTGTTTTTT. This chain links TRBV9 with TRBJ2-2; D call uncertain. V lost 4 bases, J lost 4 bases, and 5 bases lay in between. CDR3 length: 12 residues. Germline CDR1 is SGDLS and CDR2 is YYNGEE.

The chain has TRBV11-1 and TRBJ2-1; D gene unclear. Trimming stripped 1 base from V and 6 bases from J, with 7 bases between. Germline CDR1 and CDR2: SGHAT and FQDESV (reference sequence). CDR3 size: 13 residues. In nucleotides, the CDR3 is TGTGCCAGCAGCTTAGTCGCGGTCAATGAGCAGTTCTTC. Its translation: CASSLVAVNEQFF.

This clone has just a few counts. V gene TRBV11-2 combines with J gene TRBJ1-4; tentative D call: TRBD1 (5 bases). The V and J ends lost 4 bases and 4 bases respectively, with 7 bases between them. This CDR3 region has 13 residues. Germline CDR1 SGHAT, CDR2 FQNNGV. In DNA form, the CDR3 reads TGTGCCAGCAGCTCCCAGGGTAATGAAAAACTGTTTTTT. Translating it yields CASSSQGNEKLFF.

This clone was recorded a few times. V gene TRBV19 combines with J gene TRBJ2-3; 10 bases line up with TRBD2. Germline CDR1 LNHDA, CDR2 SQIVND (reference sequence). The CDR3 runs to 15 residues. V was clipped by 2 bases and J by 6 bases; unmatched bases: 5. The CDR3 loop is CASSITQRGGDTQYF. The CDR3 region has the DNA TGTGCCAGTAGTATAACGCAGCGGGGGGGGGATACGCAGTATTTT.

The sample holds a few counts of this clone. The chain employs TRBV11-3 and TRBJ2-1, with TRBD2 as a possible D gene (6 bases). CDR3 length: 14 amino acids. CDR1 is SGHNT and CDR2 is YENEEA in the germline V gene. Trimming cost V 4 bases and J 10 bases, with 17 bases left between them. As DNA, the CDR3 is TGTGCCAGCAGCTCGACTAGTACGGGCTTCGAGCAGTTCTTC. This translates into CASSSTSTGFEQFF.

This clone has a handful of counts. This sequence joins TRBV30 and TRBJ2-3; 14 nucleotides agree with TRBD2. Germline V CDR1 and CDR2: GTSNPN, SVGIG (reference sequence). V lost 5 bases and J lost 10; bases outside the gene matches: 11. The CDR3 spans 15 residues. CDR3 sequence reads: CAWARGLAGVQAQYF. In DNA form, the CDR3 reads TGTGCCTGGGCCCGGGGACTAGCGGGAGTCCAAGCGCAGTATTTT.

The V gene is TRBV7-8, the J gene TRBJ2-7; no firm D call. Trimming left V 2 bases short and J 5 bases short, with 7 bases between. This CDR3 is built from 12 residues. CDR1 and CDR2 (germline): SGHVS, FQNEAQ. The CDR3 loop is CASSLISDEQYF. Written as DNA, the CDR3 is TGTGCCAGCAGCTTAATCTCGGACGAGCAGTACTTC.

The genes are TRBV5-6 and TRBJ2-7; 10 nucleotides agree with TRBD2. The CDR3 loop spans 15 amino acids. Per the germline V gene, CDR1 is SGHDT and CDR2 is YYEEEE. The trim removed 3 bases at V and 3 bases at J, leaving 6 bases unmatched. CDR3 DNA: TGTGCCAGCAGCTCAATAGCGGGGGGTTACTACGAGCAGTACTTC. Translation: CASSSIAGGYYEQYF.

This sequence joins TRBV11-1 and TRBJ1-6; a possible D gene is TRBD1 (6 bases). CDR3 length equals 18 residues. V gave up 3 bases and J gave up 0 bases, with 15 bases separating them. Per germline, CDR1 SGHAT and CDR2 FQDESV (reference sequence). The CDR3 region has the DNA TGTGCCAGCAGCTTCAGGGACACCCCGAGCTCCTATAATTCACCCCTCCACTTT. Translating gives CASSFRDTPSSYNSPLHF. The entire variable domain, with the rest obtained from reference TRBV11-1 and TRBJ1-6, is as follows: EAEVAQSPRYKITEKSQAVAFWCDPISGHATLYWYRQILGQGPELLVQFQDESVVDDSQLPKDRFSAERLKGVDSTLKIQPAELGDSAMYLCASSFRDTPSSYNSPLHFGNGTRLTVT.

This clone showed up just a few times. This chain joins TRBV4-1 and TRBJ1-5; D not resolved. The V gene's germline CDR1 is MGHRA and CDR2 YSYEKL. V was cut by 2 bases and J by 1 base, with 6 bases left in between. CDR3 length: 14 amino acids. This CDR3 reads CASSQYGSNQPQHF. The CDR3 DNA reads as TGCGCCAGCAGCCAATACGGGAGCAATCAGCCCCAGCATTTT.

The chain has TRBV27 and TRBJ2-7, with 10 positions matching TRBD2. The trim removed 3 bases at V and 2 bases at J, leaving 10 bases unmatched. CDR3 length: 17 amino acids. Germline CDR1 is MNHEY and CDR2 is SMNVEV (reference sequence). CDR3 DNA: TGTGCCAGCAGTTTTAGTAGCGGGGGGCGGACCACCTACGAGCAGTACTTC. As protein: CASSFSSGGRTTYEQYF.

The rearrangement uses TRBV9 and TRBJ1-2; 10 nucleotides match TRBD1. The CDR3 runs to 15 residues. Germline V gene sequence: CDR1 SGDLS, CDR2 YYNGEE. V was pared by 6 bases and J by 9 bases, with 14 bases of the junction left unmatched. The DNA for the CDR3 is TGTGCCAGCACTCAGGGACAGGGGACGCGATACCGCTACACCTTC. It translates to CASTQGQGTRYRYTF. Together with reference TRBV9 and TRBJ1-2, the CDR3 gives the full variable domain: DSGVTQTPKHLITATGQRVTLRCSPRSGDLSVYWYQQSLDQGLQFLIQYYNGEERAKGNILERFSAQQFPDLHSELNLSSLELGDSALYFCASTQGQGTRYRYTFGSGTRLTVV.

DNA for the CDR3: TGTGCCAGCAGTTTATCTCTAGCGGGATATTGGAACTCCTACAATGAGCAGTTCTTC. It encodes CASSLSLAGYWNSYNEQFF. V is TRBV27 and J is TRBJ2-1; 9 bases agree with TRBD2. The V segment lost 0 bases and the J segment 0 bases; nucleotides outside the gene matches: 9. Germline V gene data show CDR1 as MNHEY and CDR2 as SMNVEV (reference sequence). The CDR3 has 19 amino acids.

In this sample, this clone turned up a few times. The chain joins TRBV19 to TRBJ1-2; 8 bases are a match to TRBD1. This CDR3 is 15 amino acids long. From germline, CDR1 is LNHDA and CDR2 SQIVND (reference sequence). J gave up 0 bases and V 4 bases, and 4 bases lay outside the gene matches. The CDR3 DNA reads as TGTGCCAGTAGTAGGGGACAGGACACTAACTATGGCTACACCTTC. Its protein is CASSRGQDTNYGYTF.

This clone was recorded a few times. The V and J genes are TRBV25-1 and TRBJ2-5; D remains ambiguous. The CDR3 spans 13 residues. CDR1 and CDR2 (germline): MGHDK, SYGVNS. Trimming left V 5 bases short and J 1 base short, with 8 bases between. The CDR3 region has the DNA TGTGCCAGCAGTCCCCAGGTCCAAGAGACCCAGTACTTC. Translating it yields CASSPQVQETQYF.

This clone was counted only a few times. The chain has TRBV9 and TRBJ2-5, with D unresolved. V was cut by 0 bases and J by 0 bases, with 3 bases left in between. Germline V lookup: CDR1 SGDLS, CDR2 YYNGEE. There are 13 residues in the CDR3. The CDR3 coding sequence is TGTGCCAGCAGCGTAGACAACCAAGAGACCCAGTACTTC. It specifies CASSVDNQETQYF. Drawing the rest from reference TRBV9 and TRBJ2-5, the complete variable domain is DSGVTQTPKHLITATGQRVTLRCSPRSGDLSVYWYQQSLDQGLQFLIQYYNGEERAKGNILERFSAQQFPDLHSELNLSSLELGDSALYFCASSVDNQETQYFGPGTRLLVL.